A selection of T cell receptor beta chains follows, all from one sample in a study of response to subunit inactivated influenza vaccine. TCRdb independently ran MiXCR on the RT-PCR reads; one entry per CDR3 protein. The sample consists of around 520,000 distinct CDR3 sequences, approximately 12% of them appearing once. The sample was PBMCs from blood, taken on the day of vaccination. The receptor set was obtained from a man aged 50-59 years who received an inactivated influenza vaccine. Both conserved end residues are part of each CDR3. A D gene is named only where the DNA matches it firmly. Size values are once, few and many counts, or a class for expanded clones, and some rows have none.

V gene	clone size	D gene	J gene	CDR3 DNA	CDR3 protein
TRBV20-1	-	TRBD1	TRBJ1-1	TGCAGTGCTAGAGACGGCAGGGGGCCGGGCACTGAAGCTTTCTTT	CSARDGRGPGTEAFF
TRBV4-1	few	TRBD1	TRBJ1-2	TGCGCCAGCAGGGAATACCGGGACAGGGTCTATGGCTACACCTTC	CASREYRDRVYGYTF
TRBV7-9	-	-	TRBJ2-7	TGTGCCAGCAGCTTAATAGGCCGATCCTACGAGCAGTACTTC	CASSLIGRSYEQYF
TRBV6-1	-	TRBD2	TRBJ2-3	TGTGCCAGCAGTGAACGACCTAGCGGGGGGTTCACAGATACGCAGTATTTT	CASSERPSGGFTDTQYF
TRBV28	few	TRBD2	TRBJ2-5	TGTGCCAGCAGTTTAGTAGCGGGGGGGTCACGGGAGACCCAGTACTTC	CASSLVAGGSRETQYF
TRBV5-1	many	-	TRBJ2-3	TGCGCCAGCAGTGACAGCCTCACAGATACGCAGTATTTT	CASSDSLTDTQYF
TRBV7-3	few	-	TRBJ1-2	TGTGCCAGCTCTCCTACGGGGGACTCCTATGGCTACACCTTC	CASSPTGDSYGYTF
TRBV7-9	few	TRBD1	TRBJ2-1	TGTGCCAGCAGCAATCCGGGACAGAACAATGAGCAGTTCTTC	CASSNPGQNNEQFF
TRBV20-1	-	-	TRBJ2-3	TGCAGTGCTCAACAGAGGCCGGGGTACACAGATACGCAGTATTTT	CSAQQRPGYTDTQYF
TRBV15	few	-	TRBJ2-5	TGTGCCACCAGCAGAGATAACAGCCAAGAGACCCAGTACTTC	CATSRDNSQETQYF
TRBV7-6	-	-	TRBJ2-1	TGTGCCAGCAGCCCCAGATGGAATACTGAGCAGTTCTTC	CASSPRWNTEQFF
TRBV7-3	-	-	TRBJ2-3	TGTGCCAGCAGCCCCCAGGGGGGCGGGGTAGGCACAGATACGCAGTATTTT	CASSPQGGGVGTDTQYF
TRBV20-1	few	-	TRBJ2-3	TGCAGTGCTAGAGATCCCCTTCGCACAGATACGCAGTATTTT	CSARDPLRTDTQYF
TRBV18	-	-	TRBJ2-5	TGTGCCAGCTCAGCCGTCAGGCTCAGACGGTCAGGAGAGACCCAGTACTTC	CASSAVRLRRSGETQYF
TRBV5-6	many	-	TRBJ2-7	TGTGCCAGCAGCCCAGTCGGACAGAGCTCCTACGAGCAGTACTTC	CASSPVGQSSYEQYF
TRBV7-2	-	-	TRBJ1-3	TGTGCCAGCAGCCCCAGGACGGTTATCTCTGGAAACACCATATATTTT	CASSPRTVISGNTIYF
TRBV15	-	-	TRBJ2-7	TGTGCCACCAGTCGGGACGGCTTCGAGCAGTACTTC	CATSRDGFEQYF
TRBV24-1	-	TRBD2	TRBJ2-5	TGTGCCACCAGTGATACTAGCGGGGCACAAGAGACCAAGTACTTC	CATSDTSGAQETKYF
TRBV29-1	-	-	TRBJ2-2	TGCAGCGTTGCCCCCCTCCTCTCCGGGGAGCTGTTTTTT	CSVAPLLSGELFF
TRBV7-2	-	-	TRBJ2-1	TGTGCCAGCAGCTTAATGTTGTCGAGCTCCTACAATGAGCAGTTCTTC	CASSLMLSSSYNEQFF
TRBV20-1	-	TRBD2	TRBJ2-3	TGCAGTGCTATTAGCGGGAGGGCCGGGGATACGCAGTATTTT	CSAISGRAGDTQYF
TRBV4-1	-	-	TRBJ2-7	TGCGCCAGCAGCCAAGAACAGTCCAGGATCTACGAGCAGTACTTC	CASSQEQSRIYEQYF
TRBV29-1	-	TRBD1	TRBJ1-5	TGCAGCGTCGCTGACAGGGGGTTCGGCAATCAGCCCCAGCATTTT	CSVADRGFGNQPQHF
TRBV11-1	-	TRBD2	TRBJ2-1	TGTGCCAGCAGTAGGACTAGCGGGAGCCCCAATGAGCAGTTCTTC	CASSRTSGSPNEQFF
TRBV29-1	few	-	TRBJ2-7	TGCAGCGGAGCATCCGGGACAGAGCAGTACTTC	CSGASGTEQYF
TRBV5-4	few	-	TRBJ2-3	TGTGCCAGCAGCCTGCGGGCAGGGATGGCAGATACGCAGTATTTT	CASSLRAGMADTQYF
TRBV5-1	-	-	TRBJ2-4	TGCGCCAGCAGCTCGGACGGGGCTGGGGGAAACATTCAGTACTTC	CASSSDGAGGNIQYF
TRBV4-2	many	TRBD1	TRBJ2-1	TGTGCCAGCAGCCAAGCAGGGGGCAATGAGCAGTTCTTC	CASSQAGGNEQFF
TRBV9	many	TRBD2	TRBJ2-1	TGTGCCAGCAGCGCTCCGGGACTAGGTCTTGAGCAGTTCTTC	CASSAPGLGLEQFF
TRBV9	-	TRBD2	TRBJ2-1	TGTGCCAGCAGCGGGGAGCGGGGCGACTCCTACAATGAGCAGTTCTTC	CASSGERGDSYNEQFF
TRBV10-2	few	-	TRBJ2-2	TGCGCCAGCAGTGAAACTCGGGGGCCCACCGGGGAGCTGTTTTTT	CASSETRGPTGELFF
TRBV29-1	few	-	TRBJ2-3	TGCAGCGTTGTTGACTGGGGCACAGATACGCAGTATTTT	CSVVDWGTDTQYF
TRBV7-2	-	-	TRBJ1-6	TGTGCCAGCAGCTTAGAGCTCAGGGGTAATTCACCCCTCCACTTT	CASSLELRGNSPLHF
TRBV5-5	-	-	TRBJ2-1	TGTGCCAGCAGCGGCGGGGCCGGGACTTTCTACAATGAGCAGTTCTTC	CASSGGAGTFYNEQFF
TRBV20-1	many	-	TRBJ1-3	TGCAGTGCTAGCCCCAGGTCTTCTTACTCTGGAAACACCATATATTTT	CSASPRSSYSGNTIYF
TRBV20-1	-	TRBD1	TRBJ1-4	TGCAGTGCTAAACCAGGGGGCGCGACTAATGAAAAACTGTTTTTT	CSAKPGGATNEKLFF
TRBV20-1	few	TRBD2	TRBJ2-1	TGCAGTTCTTCCCCGGGACTAGCGGACCTGCCGGGGAGCTCCTACAATGAGCAGTTCTTC	CSSSPGLADLPGSSYNEQFF
TRBV5-6	many	-	TRBJ2-5	TGTGCCAGCAGCTTGTTAGAAGAGACCCAGTACTTC	CASSLLEETQYF
TRBV4-1	-	-	TRBJ2-7	TGCGCCAGCAGCCAAGATAAATTTCGGGCCTCCCCCTGCTACGAGCAGTACTTC	CASSQDKFRASPCYEQYF
TRBV27	few	TRBD2	TRBJ2-2	TGTGCCAGTACCTCTCCCTCCGGCGGGAGGACTGGCACCGGGGAGCTGTTTTTT	CASTSPSGGRTGTGELFF
TRBV30	few	TRBD1	TRBJ2-3	TGTGCCTGGAGCCGTGGGGTAGGGGGCTCACCAGATACGCAGTATTTT	CAWSRGVGGSPDTQYF
TRBV20-1	-	TRBD2	TRBJ2-7	TGCAGTGCTAGAGTTCCTAGCGGGAGAAGAGCGCGCTACGAGCAGTACTTC	CSARVPSGRRARYEQYF
TRBV3-1	-	TRBD1	TRBJ2-7	TGTGCCAGCAGCCCAAGTGGGGGACAGGGCACCTACGAGCAGTACTTC	CASSPSGGQGTYEQYF
TRBV28	-	-	TRBJ2-2	TGTGCCAGCACCAGGAACACCGGGGAGCTGTTTTTT	CASTRNTGELFF
TRBV20-1	-	TRBD2	TRBJ2-7	TGCAGTGCTAGCCTAGCGGGAGTCCCCGAGCAGTACTTC	CSASLAGVPEQYF
TRBV4-3	-	TRBD2	TRBJ2-2	TGCGCCAGCAGCCAAGATCGTAGCGGGAGTAGGACCGGGGAGCTGTTTTTT	CASSQDRSGSRTGELFF
TRBV28	many	TRBD2	TRBJ2-2	TGTGCCAGCAGTATTCTGGGACTAGCGGCGAACACCGGGGAGCTGTTTTTT	CASSILGLAANTGELFF
TRBV10-3	few	TRBD1	TRBJ2-3	TGTGCCATCAGTGGGTCTTCGGACAGGGCCAAAGTTACAGATACGCAGTATTTT	CAISGSSDRAKVTDTQYF
TRBV6-2/TRBV6-3	-	-	TRBJ1-1	TGTGCCAGCAGTTACCCGTCAGGGATCACTGAAGCTTTCTTT	CASSYPSGITEAFF
TRBV27	few	TRBD2	TRBJ2-1	TGTGCCAGCAGTCGTGGGACTAGCCTCAATGAGCAGTTCTTC	CASSRGTSLNEQFF
TRBV12-3/TRBV12-4	-	-	TRBJ2-4	TGTGCCAGCAGTAGGGTCTATAGAAACATTCAGTACTTC	CASSRVYRNIQYF
TRBV28	-	-	TRBJ2-1	TGTGCCACCGGAGCCGGGACAAACAATGAGCAGTTCTTC	CATGAGTNNEQFF
TRBV2	-	-	TRBJ2-3	TGTGCCAACAACCCAGGGACTGGTCTCACAGATACGCAGTATTTT	CANNPGTGLTDTQYF
TRBV5-4	-	TRBD2	TRBJ2-1	TGTGCCAGCACCTGGACTAGCGATAACAATGAGCAGTTCTTC	CASTWTSDNNEQFF
TRBV20-1	many	-	TRBJ1-1	TGCAGTGCTAGACCGACTCCTGAAGCTTTCTTT	CSARPTPEAFF
TRBV20-1	-	TRBD2	TRBJ2-1	TGCAGTGCTAGGGCCAGCGGGGGGGCCGTGATCGGTGAGCAGTTCTTC	CSARASGGAVIGEQFF
TRBV29-1	many	TRBD2	TRBJ2-1	TGCAGCGTTGTTGAACTAGCGGGACTTTACAATGAGCAGTTCTTC	CSVVELAGLYNEQFF
TRBV20-1	-	-	TRBJ1-5	TGCAGTGCCAAAGTGGGACATAGCAATCAGCCCCAGCATTTT	CSAKVGHSNQPQHF
TRBV7-3	-	TRBD2	TRBJ2-2	TGTGCCAGCAGCTTAACCGGGAGGGCCGGGGAGCTGTTTTTT	CASSLTGRAGELFF